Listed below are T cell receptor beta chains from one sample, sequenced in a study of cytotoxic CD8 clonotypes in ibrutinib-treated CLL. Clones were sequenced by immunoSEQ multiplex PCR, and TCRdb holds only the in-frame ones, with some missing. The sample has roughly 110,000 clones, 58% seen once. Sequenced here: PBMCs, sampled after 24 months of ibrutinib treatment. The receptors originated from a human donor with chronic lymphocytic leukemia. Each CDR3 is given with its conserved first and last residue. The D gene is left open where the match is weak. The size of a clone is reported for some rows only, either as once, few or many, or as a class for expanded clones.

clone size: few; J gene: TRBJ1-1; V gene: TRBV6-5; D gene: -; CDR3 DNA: TGTGCCAGCGGGTCGTCGGGAGCGGCGACTGAAGCTTTCTTT; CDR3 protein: CASGSSGAATEAFF
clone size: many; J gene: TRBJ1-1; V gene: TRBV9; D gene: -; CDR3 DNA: TGTGCCAGCAGCGCCCGGGGAGGTGGGGAAGCTTTCTTT; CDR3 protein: CASSARGGGEAFF
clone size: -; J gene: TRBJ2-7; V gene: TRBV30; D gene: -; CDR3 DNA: TGTGCCTGGAGTGTAAGTTCGGGCAGGGGCCACGAGCAGTACTTC; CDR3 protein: CAWSVSSGRGHEQYF
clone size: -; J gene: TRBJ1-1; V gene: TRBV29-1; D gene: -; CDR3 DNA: TGCAGCGCAAATCTAGGCGCGGGGACGAACACTGAAGCTTTCTTT; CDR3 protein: CSANLGAGTNTEAFF
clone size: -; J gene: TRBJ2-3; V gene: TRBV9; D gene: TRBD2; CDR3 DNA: TGTGCCAGCAGCGTAATAACTAGCGGACGCACAGATACGCAGTATTTT; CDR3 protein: CASSVITSGRTDTQYF
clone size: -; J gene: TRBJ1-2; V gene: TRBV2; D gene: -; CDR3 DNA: TGTGCCAGCAGTCGGCCGGGAGCTGGCTACACCTTC; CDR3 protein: CASSRPGAGYTF
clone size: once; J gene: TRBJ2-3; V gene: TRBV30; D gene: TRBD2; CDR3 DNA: TGTGCCTGGAGTGGACTAGCGGGGGGGAGGACAGATACGCAGTATTTT; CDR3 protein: CAWSGLAGGRTDTQYF
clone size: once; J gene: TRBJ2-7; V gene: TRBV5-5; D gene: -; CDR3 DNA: TGTGCCAGCAGCCGCTCAATTTCAGACAGTTCCTACGAGCAGTACTTC; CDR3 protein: CASSRSISDSSYEQYF
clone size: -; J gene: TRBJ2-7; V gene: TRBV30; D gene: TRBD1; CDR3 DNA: TGTGCCTGGAGTTATGACAGGGGAGGCGAGCAGTACTTC; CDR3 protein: CAWSYDRGGEQYF
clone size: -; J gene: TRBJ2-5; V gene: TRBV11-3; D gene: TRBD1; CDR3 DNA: TGTGCCAGCAGCTCATGGGGACAGGAAGAAGAGACCCAGTACTTC; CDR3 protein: CASSSWGQEEETQYF
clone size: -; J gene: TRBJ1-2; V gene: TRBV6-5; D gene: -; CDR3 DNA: TGTGCCAGCAGTTACGACCAGGGCTATGGCTACACCTTC; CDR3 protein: CASSYDQGYGYTF
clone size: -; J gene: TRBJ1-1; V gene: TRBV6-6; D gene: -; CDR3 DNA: TGTGCCAGCAGTCCTAGGGTGGGGGGCGGTTCGGCTGAAGCTTTCTTT; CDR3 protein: CASSPRVGGGSAEAFF
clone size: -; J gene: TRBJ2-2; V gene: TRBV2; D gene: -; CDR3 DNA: TGTGCCAGCAGTTCCGGACAGGGAGGGACCGGGGAGCTGTTTTTT; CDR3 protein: CASSSGQGGTGELFF
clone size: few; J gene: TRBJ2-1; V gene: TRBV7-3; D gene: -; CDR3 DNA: TGTGCCAGCAGCCACTTTGGGGCCGGGGATGAGCAGTTCTTC; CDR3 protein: CASSHFGAGDEQFF
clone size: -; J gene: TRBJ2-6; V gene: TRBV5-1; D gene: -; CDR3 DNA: TGCGCCAGCAGCGACAACTCTGGGGCCAACGTCCTGACTTTC; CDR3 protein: CASSDNSGANVLTF
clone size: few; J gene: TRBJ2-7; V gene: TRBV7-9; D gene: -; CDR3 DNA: TGTGCCAGCAGCTTAAACAGACTCGAGAGTTCCTACGAGCAGTACTTC; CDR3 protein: CASSLNRLESSYEQYF
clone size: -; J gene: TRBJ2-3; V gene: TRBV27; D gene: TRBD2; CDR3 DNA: TGTGCCAGCAGTATAGCGGGGGGGCGCACAGATACGCAGTATTTT; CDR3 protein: CASSIAGGRTDTQYF
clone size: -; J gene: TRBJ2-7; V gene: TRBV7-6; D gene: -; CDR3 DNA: TGTGCCAGCAGCCCCAGGGGGGACGGCACCTACGAGCAGTACTTC; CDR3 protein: CASSPRGDGTYEQYF
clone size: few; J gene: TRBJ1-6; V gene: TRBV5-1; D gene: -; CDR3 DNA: TGCGCCAGCAAGGACGGGAACTATAATTCACCCCTCCACTTT; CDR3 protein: CASKDGNYNSPLHF
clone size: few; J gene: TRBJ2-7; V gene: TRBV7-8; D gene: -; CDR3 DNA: TGTGCCAGCAGCCCGCGACAGACCTCCTACGAGCAGTACTTC; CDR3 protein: CASSPRQTSYEQYF
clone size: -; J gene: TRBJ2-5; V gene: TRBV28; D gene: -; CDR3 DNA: TGTGCCAGCAGTTGGCAGGGTAGTAAAGAGACCCAGTACTTC; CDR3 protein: CASSWQGSKETQYF
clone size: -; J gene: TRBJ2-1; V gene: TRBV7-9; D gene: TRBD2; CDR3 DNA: TGTGCCGGAGGGAGGGGAGCGGGGGATTACAATGAGCAGTTCTTC; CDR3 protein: CAGGRGAGDYNEQFF
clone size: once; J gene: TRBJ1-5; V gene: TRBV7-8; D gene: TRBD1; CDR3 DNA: TGTGCCAGCAGCTTAGCGGGGTGGACAGGAGGGAATCAGCCCCAGCATTTT; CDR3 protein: CASSLAGWTGGNQPQHF
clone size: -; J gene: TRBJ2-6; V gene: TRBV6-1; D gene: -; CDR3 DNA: TGTGCCAGCAGGCACGTCTCTGGGGCCAACGTCCTGACTTTC; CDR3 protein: CASRHVSGANVLTF
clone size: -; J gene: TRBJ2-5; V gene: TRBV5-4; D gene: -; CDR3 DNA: TGTGCCAGCAGCTTGGCCCTAGGAGAGACCCAGTACTTC; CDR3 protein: CASSLALGETQYF
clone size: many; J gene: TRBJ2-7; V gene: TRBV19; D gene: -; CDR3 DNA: TGTGCCAGTAGTATCGACCGGGGCCCCTACGAGCAGTACTTC; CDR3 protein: CASSIDRGPYEQYF
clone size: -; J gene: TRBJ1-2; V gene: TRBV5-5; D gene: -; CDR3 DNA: TGTGCCAGTATGTCTCCGTGGGGTGGCTACACCTTC; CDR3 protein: CASMSPWGGYTF
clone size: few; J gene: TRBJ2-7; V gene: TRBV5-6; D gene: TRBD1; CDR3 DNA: TGTGCCAGCAGCCTCCGGGACAGCCTTTCCTACGAGCAGTACTTC; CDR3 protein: CASSLRDSLSYEQYF
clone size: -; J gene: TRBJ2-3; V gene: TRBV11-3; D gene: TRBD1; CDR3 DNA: TGTGCCACGGCACCCGGGACAGTGTCTACAGATACGCAGTATTTT; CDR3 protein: CATAPGTVSTDTQYF
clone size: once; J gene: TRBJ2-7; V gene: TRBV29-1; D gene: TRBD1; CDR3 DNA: TGCAGCGTTTCCAGGGGGCGGACCTACGAGCAGTACTTC; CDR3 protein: CSVSRGRTYEQYF
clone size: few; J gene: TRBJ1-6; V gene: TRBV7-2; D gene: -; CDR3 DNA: TGTGCCAGCAGCGCTATGGGTTCACCCCTCCACTTT; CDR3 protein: CASSAMGSPLHF
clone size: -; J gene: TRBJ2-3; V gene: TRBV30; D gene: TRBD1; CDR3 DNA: TGTGCCTGGAGCGGAGAACAGGGGGATACGCAGTATTTT; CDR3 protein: CAWSGEQGDTQYF
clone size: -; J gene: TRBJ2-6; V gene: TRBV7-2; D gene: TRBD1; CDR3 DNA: TGTGCCAGCAGCGCCACAGGGGTAGGGGCCAACGTCCTGACTTTC; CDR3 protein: CASSATGVGANVLTF
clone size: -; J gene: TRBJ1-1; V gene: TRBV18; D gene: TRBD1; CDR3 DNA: TGTGCCAGCTCACAGGGACAGGGATTCACTGAAGCTTTCTTT; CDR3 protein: CASSQGQGFTEAFF
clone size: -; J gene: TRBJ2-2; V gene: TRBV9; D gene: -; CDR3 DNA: TGTGCCAGCAGCTCCCAGCCTCAATCGAACACCGGGGAGCTGTTTTTT; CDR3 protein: CASSSQPQSNTGELFF